This T cell receptor beta chain stems from a study of OX40 agonist ivuxolimab in advanced cancers. Turning to the overall study: Ivuxolimab was a fully human IgG2 agonistic monoclonal antibody targeting the costimulatory receptor OX40 (CD134). The monotherapy dose-escalation portion (N of about 49 patients) of the phase I ivuxolimab trial is reported in the paper. In the dose-escalation cohort, more than 75% of patients were male, and the mean age was about 55 years, with a range of roughly 20 to 85. The purpose of peripheral TCRbeta sequencing was to test whether ivuxolimab changed TCR sequence diversity and led to clonal T-cell expansion. Partial responses were achieved by three dose-escalation patients, of whom one had hepatocellular carcinoma and two had cutaneous melanoma. Prior anti-PD-1, anti-PD-L1 or anti-CTLA-4 therapy was permitted, and 40% of dose-escalation patients had received checkpoint inhibitors. Intravenous ivuxolimab was administered to patients every 2 weeks at six dose levels: 0.01, 0.1, 0.3, 1.5, 3 and 10 mg/kg. Among the roughly 52 dose-escalation patients, approximately 20 had hepatocellular carcinoma, around 15 melanoma, 9 renal cell carcinoma and 9 head and neck cancer.

The trial excluded patients who had a history of autoimmune disease or were on systemic immunosuppression. Peripheral blood for TCR sequencing was collected from all dose cohorts at baseline, on cycle 4 day 1, and on cycle 7 day 1. The samples were taken from a phase I, first-in-human, multicenter, open-label dose-escalation trial of ivuxolimab. Adults with locally advanced or metastatic head and neck squamous cell, hepatocellular, melanoma or renal cell carcinoma were enrolled in the trial. CD4+ and CD8+ T cells were sorted separately from peripheral blood before TCR sequencing. For sequencing of the TCRbeta CDR3 region, genomic DNA was extracted from the sorted cells. The immunoSEQ Assay was used to sequence the TCRbeta CDR3 regions. TCRdb's version of the immuneACCESS table is confined to in-frame rearrangements and falls short of the full clone set. An unresolved V gene accounts for under half of the shortfall where checked; the remainder is of unknown origin. The sample records 70,000 or so clones, around four fifths of which are singletons. Of the sample, 5.5% to 6% falls within the top ten clones.

Regarding this clone: The antigen it binds to is not known. No per-base quality is available; no much larger clone lies one base away.

Beyond this particular receptor, the publication reports: The antigen specificity of the peripheral T cells that underwent clonal expansion was not determined. After ivuxolimab, CD8+ T cells had more expanded clones than CD4+ T cells on average. Low levels of normalized T-cell clonal expansion were also seen in some nonresponding patients. In the 0.1-3.0 mg/kg groups, partial responders were among the patients with the lowest normalized peripheral clonal expansion, particularly in CD8+ T cells. At doses of 0.1 to 3.0 mg/kg, clonal expansion of both CD4+ and CD8+ blood T cells was observed from baseline to week 6.

V has 5 bases trimmed and J has 0 bases trimmed; junction bases matching no gene number 6. Taken from the germline V gene, the CDR1 and CDR2 loops are MGHRA and YSYEKL. The CDR3 covers 17 residues, taking in both the cysteine and the phenylalanine. Only the CDR3 DNA stays, 51 bases, in frame from base 1. The sequenced sample was CD4+ or CD8+ T cells sorted from blood, obtained in a trial of the OX40 agonist ivuxolimab. This receptor chain uses TRBV4-1 and TRBJ2-7; 14 nucleotides in the junction match TRBD2. The receptor was isolated from an adult with an advanced solid tumor such as melanoma, head and neck, liver or kidney cancer. The CDR3 protein sequence reads: CASSRGGLAGGSYEQYF. The sequenced DNA is TGCGCCAGCAGCAGAGGAGGACTAGCGGGAGGCTCCTACGAGCAGTACTTC.